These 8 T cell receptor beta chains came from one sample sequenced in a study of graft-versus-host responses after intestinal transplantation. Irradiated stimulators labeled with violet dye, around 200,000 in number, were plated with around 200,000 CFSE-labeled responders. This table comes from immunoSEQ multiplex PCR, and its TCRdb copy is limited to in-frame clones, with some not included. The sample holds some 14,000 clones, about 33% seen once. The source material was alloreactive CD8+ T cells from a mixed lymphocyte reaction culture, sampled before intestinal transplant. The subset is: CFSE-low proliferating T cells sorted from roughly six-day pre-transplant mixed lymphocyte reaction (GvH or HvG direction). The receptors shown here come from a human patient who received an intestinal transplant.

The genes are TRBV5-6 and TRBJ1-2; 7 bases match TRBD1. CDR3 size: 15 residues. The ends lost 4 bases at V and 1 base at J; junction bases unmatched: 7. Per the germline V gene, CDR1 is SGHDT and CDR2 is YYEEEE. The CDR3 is CASSTDRALNYGYTF. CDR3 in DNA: TGTGCCAGCAGCACCGACAGGGCTCTTAACTATGGCTACACCTTC.

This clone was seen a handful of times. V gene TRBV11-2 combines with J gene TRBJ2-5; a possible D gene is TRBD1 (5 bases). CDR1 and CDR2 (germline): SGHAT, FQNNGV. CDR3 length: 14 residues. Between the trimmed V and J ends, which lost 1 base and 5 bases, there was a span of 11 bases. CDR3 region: CASSLVTGWETQYF. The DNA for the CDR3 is TGTGCCAGCAGCTTAGTAACAGGCTGGGAGACCCAGTACTTC.

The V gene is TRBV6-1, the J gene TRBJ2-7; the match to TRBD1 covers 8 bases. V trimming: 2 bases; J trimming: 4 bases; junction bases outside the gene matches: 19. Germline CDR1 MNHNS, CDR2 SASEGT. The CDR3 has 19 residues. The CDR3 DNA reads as TGTGCCAGCAGTGAACTTTGGGGAATCAGGTCACAGGGGGAGTACGAGCAGTACTTC. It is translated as CASSELWGIRSQGEYEQYF.

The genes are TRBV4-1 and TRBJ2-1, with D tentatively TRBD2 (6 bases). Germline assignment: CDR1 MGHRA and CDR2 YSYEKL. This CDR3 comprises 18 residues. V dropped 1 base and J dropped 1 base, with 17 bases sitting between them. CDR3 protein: CASSQADLWGESYNEQFF. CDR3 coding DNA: TGCGCCAGCAGCCAAGCCGACCTTTGGGGGGAATCCTACAATGAGCAGTTCTTC.

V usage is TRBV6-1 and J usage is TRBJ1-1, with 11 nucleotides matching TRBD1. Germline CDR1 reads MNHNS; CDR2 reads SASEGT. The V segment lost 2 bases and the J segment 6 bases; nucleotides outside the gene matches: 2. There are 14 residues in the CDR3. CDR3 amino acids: CASSELGQGAEAFF. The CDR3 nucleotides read TGTGCCAGCAGTGAACTGGGACAGGGGGCTGAAGCTTTCTTT.

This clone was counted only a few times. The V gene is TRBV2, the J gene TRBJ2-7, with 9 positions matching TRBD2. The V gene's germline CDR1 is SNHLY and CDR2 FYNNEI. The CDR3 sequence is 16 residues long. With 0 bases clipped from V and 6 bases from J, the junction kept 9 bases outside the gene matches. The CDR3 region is CASSEAPLAGFSEQYF. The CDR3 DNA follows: TGTGCCAGCAGTGAAGCGCCACTAGCGGGTTTCTCCGAGCAGTACTTC.

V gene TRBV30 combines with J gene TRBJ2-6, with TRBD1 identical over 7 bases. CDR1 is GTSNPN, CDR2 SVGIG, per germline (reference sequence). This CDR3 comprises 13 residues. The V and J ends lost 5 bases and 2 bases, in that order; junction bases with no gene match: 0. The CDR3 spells CAWDRAGANVLTF. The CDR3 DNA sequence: TGTGCCTGGGACAGGGCTGGGGCCAACGTCCTGACTTTC. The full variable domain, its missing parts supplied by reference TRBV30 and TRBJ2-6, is SQTIHQWPATLVQPVGSPLSLECTVEGTSNPNLYWYRQAAGRGLQLLFYSVGIGQISSEVPQNLSASRPQDRQFILSSKKLLLSDSGFYLCAWDRAGANVLTFGAGSRLTVL.

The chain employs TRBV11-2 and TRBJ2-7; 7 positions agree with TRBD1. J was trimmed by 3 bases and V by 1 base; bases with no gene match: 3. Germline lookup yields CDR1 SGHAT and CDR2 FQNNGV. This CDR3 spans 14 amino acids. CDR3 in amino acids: CASSLGTGGYEQYF. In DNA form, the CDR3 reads TGTGCCAGCAGCTTAGGGACAGGCGGCTACGAGCAGTACTTC.